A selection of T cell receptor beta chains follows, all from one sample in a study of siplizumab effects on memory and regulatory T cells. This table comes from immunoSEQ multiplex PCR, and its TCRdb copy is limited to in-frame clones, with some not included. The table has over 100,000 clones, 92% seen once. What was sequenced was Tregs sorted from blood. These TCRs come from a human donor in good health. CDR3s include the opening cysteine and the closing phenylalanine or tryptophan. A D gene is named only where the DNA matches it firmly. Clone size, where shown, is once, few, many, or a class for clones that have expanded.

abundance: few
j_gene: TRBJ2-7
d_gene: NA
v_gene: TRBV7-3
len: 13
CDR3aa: CASSFTGSYEQYF
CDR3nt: TGTGCCAGCAGCTTCACGGGAAGCTACGAGCAGTACTTC

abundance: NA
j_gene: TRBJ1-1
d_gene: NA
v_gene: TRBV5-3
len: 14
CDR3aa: CAPAGALKGTEAFF
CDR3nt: TGTGCCCCCGCGGGGGCACTCAAGGGCACTGAAGCTTTCTTT

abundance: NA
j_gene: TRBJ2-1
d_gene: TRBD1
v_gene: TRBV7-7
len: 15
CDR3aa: CASSLGQGEGNEQFF
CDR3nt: TGTGCTAGCAGCCTGGGACAGGGGGAAGGCAATGAGCAGTTCTTC

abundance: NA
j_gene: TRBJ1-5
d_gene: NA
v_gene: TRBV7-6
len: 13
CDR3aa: CASSLADNQPQHF
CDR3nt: TGTGCCAGCAGCTTAGCAGACAATCAGCCCCAGCATTTT

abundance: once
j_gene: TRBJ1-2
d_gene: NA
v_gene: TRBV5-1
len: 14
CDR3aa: CASKNPGTNYGYTF
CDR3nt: TGCGCCAGCAAAAACCCGGGGACTAACTATGGCTACACCTTC

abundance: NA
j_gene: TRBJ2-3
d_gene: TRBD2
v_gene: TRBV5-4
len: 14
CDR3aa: CASSWLAVTDTQYF
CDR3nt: TGTGCCAGCAGCTGGCTAGCGGTCACAGATACGCAGTATTTT

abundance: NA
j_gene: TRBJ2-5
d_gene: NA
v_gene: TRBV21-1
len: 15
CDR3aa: CASSKTGLYQETQYF
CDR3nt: TGTGCCAGCAGCAAAACAGGGTTGTACCAAGAGACCCAGTACTTC

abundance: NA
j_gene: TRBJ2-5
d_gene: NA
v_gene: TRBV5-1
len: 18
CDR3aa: CASSLESLRGGRGETQYF
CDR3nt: TGCGCCAGCAGCTTGGAGTCGTTAAGGGGCGGAAGGGGTGAGACCCAGTACTTC

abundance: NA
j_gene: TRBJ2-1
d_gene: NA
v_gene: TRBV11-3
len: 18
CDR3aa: CASSLGAGVGASYNEQFF
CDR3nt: TGTGCCAGCAGCTTAGGGGCTGGGGTTGGTGCCTCCTACAATGAGCAGTTCTTC

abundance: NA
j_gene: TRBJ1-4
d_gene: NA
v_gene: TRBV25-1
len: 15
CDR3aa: CASSPPDLGVEKLFF
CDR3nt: TGTGCCAGCAGTCCCCCCGACCTGGGAGTCGAAAAACTGTTTTTT

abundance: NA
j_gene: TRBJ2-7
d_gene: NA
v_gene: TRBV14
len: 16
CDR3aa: CASSQARVVRPYEQYF
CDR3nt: TGTGCCAGCAGCCAAGCGAGAGTAGTAAGACCCTACGAGCAGTACTTC

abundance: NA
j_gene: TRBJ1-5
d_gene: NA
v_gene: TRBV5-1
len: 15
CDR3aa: CASSLEGDSNQPQHF
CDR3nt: TGCGCCAGCAGCTTGGAAGGGGATAGCAATCAGCCCCAGCATTTT

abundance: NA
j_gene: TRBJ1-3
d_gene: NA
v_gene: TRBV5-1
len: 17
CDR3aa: CASSPTTGTGSGNTIYF
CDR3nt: TGCGCCAGCAGCCCTACGACAGGAACCGGATCTGGAAACACCATATATTTT

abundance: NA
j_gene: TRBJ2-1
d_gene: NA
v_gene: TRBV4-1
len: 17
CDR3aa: CASSQRGQRSSYNEQFF
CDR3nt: TGCGCCAGCAGCCAAAGGGGCCAGCGGTCCTCCTACAATGAGCAGTTCTTC